The entry below gives a single TCR beta chain sequence along with its context. No cognate antigen has been identified for it. Within one base of it there is no much larger clone, and no base qualities were kept. The sample's treatment or condition label, decoded: some 20 received Ad26.COV2.S at low or high dose, single or two shots; about 5 received placebo; per-sample allocation not given. Repertoires of vaccine and placebo recipients were sequenced from samples collected on day 63 after the first injection. Cohort 1b enrolled about two dozen adults aged 18-55 years at a single site in Boston, USA, between 29 July and 7 August 2020. As a vaccine, Ad26.COV2.S was a replication-incompetent adenovirus type 26 vector that expressed a prefusion-stabilized SARS-CoV-2 spike protein derived from the original Wuhan strain. TCRbeta CDR3 regions were sequenced with the immunoSEQ Assay. After extraction, genomic DNA underwent amplification by bias-controlled multiplex PCR, followed by high-throughput sequencing. The authors' analysis ran thus. To quantify the absolute abundance of every unique TCRbeta CDR3 region, sequences were collapsed and filtered. Usable DNA was measured by amplifying reference genes present in all nucleated cells, and TCRbeta template counts were normalized to that usable DNA to estimate T cell fraction. Repertoire TCRs were annotated as SARS-CoV-2-specific when V gene, CDR3 amino acid sequence and J gene were exactly matched to a known reactive TCR set. The reference SARS-CoV-2 TCR set was derived from MIRA and filtered for enrichment in COVID-19-positive ImmuneCODE repertoires, a step that removed public or cross-reactive TCRs. Drawing on the MIRA antigens, annotated TCRs were analysed further at the level of specific ORF or position within ORF. Breadth was defined as annotated unique rearrangements over total unique productive rearrangements; depth was the summed frequency of those rearrangements. Group comparisons of TCR breadth used two-sided Wilcoxon rank-sum tests. TCRdb stores this immuneACCESS table with in-frame sequences only. Part of the clones is absent; in the studies checked, under half of the shortfall reflects unresolved V genes, and no reason is known for the rest. The DNA was the basis for D and trimming; V, J and clone size are from that table. The sample table lists hundreds of thousands of clones, more than 80% of them with a count of one. Clones ranked in the top ten supply approximately 1.5% of the sample.

This entry is derived from a study of Ad26.COV2.S vaccination and SARS-CoV-2 variants (dated by TCRdb to the early 2020s). Broadly, across the study: Vaccine-arm donors came from COV1001, a multicentre, randomized, double-blind, placebo-controlled phase I-IIa trial of Ad26.COV2.S in healthy adults. The TCR-sequenced set comprised approximately 32 samples: approximately 20 Ad26.COV2.S vaccine recipients, 5 placebo recipients and 8 SARS-CoV-2 convalescent individuals. Ad26.COV2.S was administered intramuscularly at 5 x 10^10 or 1 x 10^11 viral particles, either as a single shot or as two shots given 56 days apart. Participants in the trial were split at random into five groups of five each, receiving low-dose or high-dose Ad26.COV2.S once or twice, or else placebo on both occasions. Throughout the experiments and outcome assessment, investigators stayed blinded to trial group allocation. Sequencing of the TCRbeta repertoire served to evaluate the specificity and breadth of SARS-CoV-2-reactive T cell receptors following Ad26.COV2.S vaccination.

CDR1 is given as GTSNPN and CDR2 as SVGIG, both from the germline V gene (reference sequence). CDR3 length: 16 amino acids, cysteine to phenylalanine. Only the CDR3 part of the read is kept: 48 bases, read in frame from the first base. V is reduced by 1 base and J by 1 base, leaving a spacing of 14 bases between them. Points the paper makes about the study in general: The authors noted that total T cell responses may have been underestimated by the TCR breadth and depth analyses. Substantial breadth of spike-specific CD8+ and CD4+ T cell responses was reported after vaccination. Comparing responses between vaccine doses or regimens was not something the study was powered to do. Vaccine and placebo recipients had comparable non-spike TCR breadth, which fits with the vaccine containing only spike. Compared with placebo recipients, Ad26.COV2.S recipients showed higher spike-specific TCR breadth (P = 0.0014).

The origin of this receptor is a person between 18 and 60 years old who received the Ad26.COV2.S COVID-19 vaccine or a placebo. Material: peripheral blood, obtained in a trial of Ad26.COV2.S vaccine versus placebo. Recombination connected TRBV30 to TRBJ2-1, with the D gene possibly TRBD1 or TRBD2, each one fitting 6 bases. For the CDR3, the sequence is CAWSGTGGHSYNEQFF. Read as DNA, the sequence is TGTGCCTGGAGTGGAACCGGGGGCCATTCCTACAATGAGCAGTTCTTC. Beyond the CDR3, the reference TRBV30 and TRBJ2-1 genes provide the residues; the full variable domain reads: SQTIHQWPATLVQPVGSPLSLECTVEGTSNPNLYWYRQAAGRGLQLLFYSVGIGQISSEVPQNLSASRPQDRQFILSSKKLLLSDSGFYLCAWSGTGGHSYNEQFFGPGTRLTVL.